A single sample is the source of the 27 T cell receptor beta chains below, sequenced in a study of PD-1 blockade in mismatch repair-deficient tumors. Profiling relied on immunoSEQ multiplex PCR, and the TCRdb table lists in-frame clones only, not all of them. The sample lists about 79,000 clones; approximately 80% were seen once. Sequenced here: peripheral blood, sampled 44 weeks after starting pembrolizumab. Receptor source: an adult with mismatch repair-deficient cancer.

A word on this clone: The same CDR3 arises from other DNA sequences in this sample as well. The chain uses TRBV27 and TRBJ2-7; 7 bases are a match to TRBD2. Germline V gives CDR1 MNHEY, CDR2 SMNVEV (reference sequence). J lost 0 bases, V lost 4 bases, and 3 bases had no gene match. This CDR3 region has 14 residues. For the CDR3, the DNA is TGTGCCAGCAGTTGGCGCGGGAGCTCCTACGAGCAGTACTTC. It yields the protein CASSWRGSSYEQYF.

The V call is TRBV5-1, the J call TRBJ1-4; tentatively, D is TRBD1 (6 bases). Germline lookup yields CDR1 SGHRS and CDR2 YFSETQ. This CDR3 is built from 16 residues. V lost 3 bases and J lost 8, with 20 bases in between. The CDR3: CASSSQGGESGEKLFF. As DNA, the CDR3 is TGCGCCAGCAGCTCTCAAGGGGGGGAGAGTGGGGAAAAACTGTTTTTT.

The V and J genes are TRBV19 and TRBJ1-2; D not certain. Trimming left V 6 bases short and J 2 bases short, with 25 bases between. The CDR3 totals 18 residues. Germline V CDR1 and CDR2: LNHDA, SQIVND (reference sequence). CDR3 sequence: CASSSPREYGLRNYGYTF. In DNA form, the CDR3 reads TGTGCCAGTAGCTCCCCGCGGGAATATGGGCTTAGAAACTATGGCTACACCTTC.

The CDR3 here is CASSLVRGTSAYEQYF. The CDR3 nucleotides read TGTGCCAGCAGCTTAGTAAGAGGGACTAGCGCCTACGAGCAGTACTTC. The J gene is TRBJ2-7, the V gene TRBV11-2, with 10 nucleotides matching TRBD2. The ends lost 1 base at V and 2 bases at J; junction bases unmatched: 5. This CDR3 contains 16 residues. From germline, CDR1 is SGHAT and CDR2 FQNNGV.

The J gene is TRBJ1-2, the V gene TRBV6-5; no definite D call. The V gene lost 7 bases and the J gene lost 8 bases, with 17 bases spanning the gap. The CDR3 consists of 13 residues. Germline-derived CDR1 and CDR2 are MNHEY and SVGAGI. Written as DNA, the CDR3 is TGTGCCAGCACGGCAGGTGCCTCCGGGGGCTACACCTTC. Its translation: CASTAGASGGYTF.

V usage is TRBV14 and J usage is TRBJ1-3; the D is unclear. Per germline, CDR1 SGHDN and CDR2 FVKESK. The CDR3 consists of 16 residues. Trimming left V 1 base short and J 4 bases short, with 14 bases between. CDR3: CASSQGSSFWGNTIYF. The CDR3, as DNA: TGTGCCAGCAGCCAAGGTTCGAGCTTCTGGGGAAACACCATATATTTT.

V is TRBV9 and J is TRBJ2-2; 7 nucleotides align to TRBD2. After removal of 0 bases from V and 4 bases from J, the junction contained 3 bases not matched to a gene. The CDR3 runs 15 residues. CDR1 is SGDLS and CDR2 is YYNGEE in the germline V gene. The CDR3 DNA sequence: TGTGCCAGCAGCGTAGCAGCGGGACCCACCGGGGAGCTGTTTTTT. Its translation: CASSVAAGPTGELFF.

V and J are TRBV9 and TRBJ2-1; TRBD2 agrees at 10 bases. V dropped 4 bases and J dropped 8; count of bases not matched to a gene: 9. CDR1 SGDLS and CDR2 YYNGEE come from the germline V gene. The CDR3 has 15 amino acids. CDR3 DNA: TGTGCCAGCAGCCGGGCTAGCGGGAGTCTCGATGAGCAGTTCTTC. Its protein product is CASSRASGSLDEQFF.

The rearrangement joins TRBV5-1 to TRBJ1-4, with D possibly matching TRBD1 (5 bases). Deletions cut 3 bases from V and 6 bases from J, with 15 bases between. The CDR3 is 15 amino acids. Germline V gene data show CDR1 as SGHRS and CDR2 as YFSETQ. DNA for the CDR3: TGCGCCAGCAGCTCGGGGCAGGGATCGCATGAAAAACTGTTTTTT. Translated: CASSSGQGSHEKLFF.

The CDR3 DNA reads as TGTGCCAGCAGCCTAGGACAGGAGTATGAAAAACTGTTTTTT. It translates to CASSLGQEYEKLFF. The rearrangement joins TRBV6-6 to TRBJ1-4; 7 bases match TRBD1. Germline CDR1 MNHNY, CDR2 SVGAGI (reference sequence). The junction had 7 bases not matched to a gene; V was cut back by 6 bases and J by 6 bases. This CDR3 spans 14 amino acids.

CDR3 residues: CASSLWGPDGYGYTF. In nucleotides, the CDR3 is TGTGCCAGCAGCTTATGGGGGCCCGACGGGTATGGCTACACCTTC. This rearrangement joins TRBV7-2 to TRBJ1-2, with D possibly TRBD1 on 6 matching bases. The CDR3 spans 15 residues. Trimming left V 2 bases short and J 5 bases short, with 15 bases between. Germline V gene lookup returns CDR1 SGHTA and CDR2 FQGNSA.

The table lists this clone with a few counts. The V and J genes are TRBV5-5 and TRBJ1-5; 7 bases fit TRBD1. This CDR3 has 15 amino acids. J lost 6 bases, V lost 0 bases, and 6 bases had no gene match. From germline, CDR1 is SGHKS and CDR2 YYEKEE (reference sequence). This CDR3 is CASSLALQGRQPQHF. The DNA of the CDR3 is TGTGCCAGCAGCTTGGCCCTACAGGGGCGTCAGCCCCAGCATTTT.

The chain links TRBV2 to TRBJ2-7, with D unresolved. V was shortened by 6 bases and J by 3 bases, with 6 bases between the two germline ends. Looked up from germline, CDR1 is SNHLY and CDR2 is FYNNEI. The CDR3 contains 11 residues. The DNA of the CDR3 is TGTGCCAGCAGCTACCTCTACGAGCAGTACTTC. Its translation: CASSYLYEQYF. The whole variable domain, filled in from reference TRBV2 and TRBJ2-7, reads EPEVTQTPSHQVTQMGQEVILRCVPISNHLYFYWYRQILGQKVEFLVSFYNNEISEKSEIFDDQFSVERPDGSNFTLKIRSTKLEDSAMYFCASSYLYEQYFGPGTRLTVT.

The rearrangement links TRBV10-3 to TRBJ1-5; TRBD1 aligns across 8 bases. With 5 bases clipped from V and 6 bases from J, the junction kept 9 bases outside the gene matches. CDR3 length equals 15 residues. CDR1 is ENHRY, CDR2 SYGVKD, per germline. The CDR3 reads CAISPGQGSGQPQHF. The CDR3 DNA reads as TGTGCCATCAGTCCAGGACAGGGCTCAGGTCAGCCCCAGCATTTT.

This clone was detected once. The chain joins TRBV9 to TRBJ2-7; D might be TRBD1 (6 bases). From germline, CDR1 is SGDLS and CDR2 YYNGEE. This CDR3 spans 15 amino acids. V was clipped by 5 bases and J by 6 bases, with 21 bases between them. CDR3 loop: CASSAPGAEYGEQYF. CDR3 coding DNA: TGTGCCAGCAGTGCGCCAGGGGCCGAATATGGCGAGCAGTACTTC.

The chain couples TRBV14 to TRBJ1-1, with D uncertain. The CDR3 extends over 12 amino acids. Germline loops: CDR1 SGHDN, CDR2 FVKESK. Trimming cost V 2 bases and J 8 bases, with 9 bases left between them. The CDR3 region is CASSQFRTEAFF. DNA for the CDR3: TGTGCCAGCAGCCAATTTAGAACGGAAGCTTTCTTT. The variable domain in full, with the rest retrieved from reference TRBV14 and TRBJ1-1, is EAGVTQFPSHSVIEKGQTVTLRCDPISGHDNLYWYRRVMGKEIKFLLHFVKESKQDESGMPNNRFLAERTGGTYSTLKVQPAELEDSGVYFCASSQFRTEAFFGQGTRLTVV.

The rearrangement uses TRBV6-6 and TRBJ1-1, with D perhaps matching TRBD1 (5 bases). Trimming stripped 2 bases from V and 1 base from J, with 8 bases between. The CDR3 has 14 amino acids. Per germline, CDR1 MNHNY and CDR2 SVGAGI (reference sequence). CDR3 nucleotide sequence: TGTGCCAGCAGTTACAGGGGTAGGAACACTGAAGCTTTCTTT. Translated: CASSYRGRNTEAFF.

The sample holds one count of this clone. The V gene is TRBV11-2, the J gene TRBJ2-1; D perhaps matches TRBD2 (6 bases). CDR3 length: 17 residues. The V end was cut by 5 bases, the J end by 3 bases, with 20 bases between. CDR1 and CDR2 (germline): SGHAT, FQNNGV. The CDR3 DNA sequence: TGTGCCAGCAGCGTTCGACCCCCGGGAGAGATCTACAATGAGCAGTTCTTC. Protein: CASSVRPPGEIYNEQFF.

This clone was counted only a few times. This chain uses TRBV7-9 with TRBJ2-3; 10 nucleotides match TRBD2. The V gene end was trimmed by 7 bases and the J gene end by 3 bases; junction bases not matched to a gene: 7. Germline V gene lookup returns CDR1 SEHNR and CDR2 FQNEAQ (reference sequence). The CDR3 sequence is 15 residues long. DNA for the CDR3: TGTGCCAGCACCTCTAGCGGGAGTTTTACAGATACGCAGTATTTT. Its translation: CASTSSGSFTDTQYF.

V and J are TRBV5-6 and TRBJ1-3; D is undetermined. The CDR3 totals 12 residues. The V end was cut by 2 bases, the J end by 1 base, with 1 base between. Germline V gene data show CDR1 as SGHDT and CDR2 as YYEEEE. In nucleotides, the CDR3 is TGTGCCAGCAGCTTATCTGGAAACACCATATATTTT. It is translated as CASSLSGNTIYF.

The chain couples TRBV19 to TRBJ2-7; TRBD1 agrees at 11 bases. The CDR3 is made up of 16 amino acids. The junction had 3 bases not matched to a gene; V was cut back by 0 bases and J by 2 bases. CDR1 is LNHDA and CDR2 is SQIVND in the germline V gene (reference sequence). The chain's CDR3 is CASSIDGTGGTYEQYF. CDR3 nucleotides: TGTGCCAGTAGTATAGACGGGACAGGGGGGACCTACGAGCAGTACTTC.

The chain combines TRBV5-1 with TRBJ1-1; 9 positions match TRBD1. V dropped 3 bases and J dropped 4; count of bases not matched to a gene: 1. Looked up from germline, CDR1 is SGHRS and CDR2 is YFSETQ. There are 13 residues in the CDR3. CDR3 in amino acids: CASSSTGGTEAFF. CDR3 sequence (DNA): TGCGCCAGCAGCTCGACAGGGGGCACTGAAGCTTTCTTT. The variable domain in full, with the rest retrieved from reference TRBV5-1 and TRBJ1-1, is KAGVTQTPRYLIKTRGQQVTLSCSPISGHRSVSWYQQTPGQGLQFLFEYFSETQRNKGNFPGRFSGRQFSNSRSEMNVSTLELGDSALYLCASSSTGGTEAFFGQGTRLTVV.

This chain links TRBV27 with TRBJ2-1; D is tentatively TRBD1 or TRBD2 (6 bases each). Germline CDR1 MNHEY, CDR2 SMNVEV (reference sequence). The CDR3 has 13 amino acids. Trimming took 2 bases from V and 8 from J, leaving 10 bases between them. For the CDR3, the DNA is TGTGCCAGCAGTTTAAGGGGGGACCATGAGCAGTTCTTC. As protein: CASSLRGDHEQFF.

The CDR3: CASSFSGQSNEQFF. The DNA for the CDR3 is TGCGCCAGCAGCTTCTCTGGACAATCCAATGAGCAGTTCTTC. J is TRBJ2-1 and V is TRBV5-1; a possible D gene is TRBD1 (5 bases). The V end lost 2 bases, the J end lost 6 bases, and 12 bases lay between the germline ends. Looked up from germline, CDR1 is SGHRS and CDR2 is YFSETQ. This CDR3 region has 14 residues.

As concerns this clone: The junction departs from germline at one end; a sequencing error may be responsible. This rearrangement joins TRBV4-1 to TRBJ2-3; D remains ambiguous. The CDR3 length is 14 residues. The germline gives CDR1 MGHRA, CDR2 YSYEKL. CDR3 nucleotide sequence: TGCGCCAGCAGTCAAGCATGGGGTGGCGATACGCAGTATTTT. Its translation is CASSQAWGGDTQYF.

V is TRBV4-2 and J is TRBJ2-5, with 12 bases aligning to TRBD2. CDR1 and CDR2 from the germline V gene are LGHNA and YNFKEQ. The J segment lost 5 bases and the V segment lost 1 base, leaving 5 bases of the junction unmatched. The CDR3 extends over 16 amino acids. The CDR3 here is CASSQVGLAGLETQYF. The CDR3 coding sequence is TGTGCCAGCAGCCAAGTTGGACTAGCGGGACTGGAGACCCAGTACTTC.

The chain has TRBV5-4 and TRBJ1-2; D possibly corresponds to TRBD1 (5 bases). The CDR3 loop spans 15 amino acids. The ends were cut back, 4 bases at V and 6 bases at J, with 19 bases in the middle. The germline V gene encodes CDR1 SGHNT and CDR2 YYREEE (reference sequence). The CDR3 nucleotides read TGTGCCAGCAGCCCGAGAACGGGACCCACGAATGGCTACACCTTC. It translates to CASSPRTGPTNGYTF.